Sequencing of this T cell receptor beta chain was carried out in a study of CD8 T cells in ankylosing spondylitis. This clonotype was observed many times. As yet, its antigen is unknown. V was shortened by 8 bases and J by 5 bases, with 15 bases between the two germline ends. The CDR3 is 14 amino acids. The germline V gene encodes CDR1 MNHEY and CDR2 SVGEGT. Points from the study as a whole: Characteristic of ankylosing spondylitis blood, it appeared, was a TCR beta motif comprising eight highly homologous variants. Significant enrichment of disease-linked clones was reported in matched ankylosing spondylitis synovial fluid. Previously reported in reactive arthritis synovial fluid and blood were some of the motif variants. Clones linked to the disease showed a CD8+ phenotype. They occurred at relatively low frequencies in peripheral blood.

TCRdb itself ran the 5' RACE reads through MiXCR, one entry per CDR3 protein. The sample comprises about 240,000 distinct CDR3 sequences, approximately 9% of which are singletons, and around 7% rests with the top ten. Sequencing was carried out using blood, either unsorted or a sorted T cell fraction (not recorded which). This receptor was taken from a male donor with ankylosing spondylitis or in good health (not recorded which). The V and J genes are TRBV6-2 or TRBV6-3 and TRBJ2-2; D is possibly TRBD2 (5 bases). CDR3 sequence (DNA): TGTGCCAGCGAACGAGGGAAGGGAACCGGGGAGCTGTTTTTT. Residues: CASERGKGTGELFF.